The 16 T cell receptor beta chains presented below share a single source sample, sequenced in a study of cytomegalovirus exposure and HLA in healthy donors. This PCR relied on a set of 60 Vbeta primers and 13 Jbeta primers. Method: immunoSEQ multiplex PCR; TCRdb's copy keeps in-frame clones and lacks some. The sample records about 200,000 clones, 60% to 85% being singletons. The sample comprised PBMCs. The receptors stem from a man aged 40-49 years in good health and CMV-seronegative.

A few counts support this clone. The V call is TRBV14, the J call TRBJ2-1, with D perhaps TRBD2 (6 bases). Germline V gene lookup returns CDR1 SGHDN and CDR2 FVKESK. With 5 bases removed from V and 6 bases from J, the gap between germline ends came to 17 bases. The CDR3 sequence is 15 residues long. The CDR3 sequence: CASSSGTQVINEQFF. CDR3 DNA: TGTGCCAGCAGCTCCGGGACTCAAGTAATCAATGAGCAGTTCTTC.

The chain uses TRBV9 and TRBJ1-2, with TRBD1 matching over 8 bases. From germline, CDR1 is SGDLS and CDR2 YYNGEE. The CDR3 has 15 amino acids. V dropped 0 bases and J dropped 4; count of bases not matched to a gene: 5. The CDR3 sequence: CASSVGNRGAYGYTF. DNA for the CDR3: TGTGCCAGCAGCGTAGGGAACAGGGGGGCCTATGGCTACACCTTC.

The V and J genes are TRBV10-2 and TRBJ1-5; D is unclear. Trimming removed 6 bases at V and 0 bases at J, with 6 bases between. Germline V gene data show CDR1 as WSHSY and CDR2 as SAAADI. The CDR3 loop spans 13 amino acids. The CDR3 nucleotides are TGCGCCAGCAGACACAATAGCAATCAGCCCCAGCATTTT. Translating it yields CASRHNSNQPQHF.

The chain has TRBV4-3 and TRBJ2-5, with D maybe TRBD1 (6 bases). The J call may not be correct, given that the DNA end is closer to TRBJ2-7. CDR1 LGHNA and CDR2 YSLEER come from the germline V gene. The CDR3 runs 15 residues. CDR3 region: CASSQESTGTYEQYF. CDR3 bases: TGCGCCAGCAGCCAAGAGTCGACAGGCACCTACGAGCAGTACTTC.

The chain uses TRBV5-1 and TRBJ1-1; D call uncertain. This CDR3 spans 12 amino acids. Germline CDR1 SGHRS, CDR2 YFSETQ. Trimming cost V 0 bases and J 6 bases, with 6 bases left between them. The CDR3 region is CASSLASSEAFF. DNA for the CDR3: TGCGCCAGCAGCTTGGCCTCGTCTGAAGCTTTCTTT.

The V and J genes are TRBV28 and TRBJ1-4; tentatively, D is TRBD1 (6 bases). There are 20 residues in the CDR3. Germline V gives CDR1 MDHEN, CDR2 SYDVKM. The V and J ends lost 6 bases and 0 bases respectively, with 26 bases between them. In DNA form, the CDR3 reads TGTGCCAGCAGAACTTTCGGACAGACAAGACCCTACGCAACTAATGAAAAACTGTTTTTT. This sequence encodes CASRTFGQTRPYATNEKLFF.

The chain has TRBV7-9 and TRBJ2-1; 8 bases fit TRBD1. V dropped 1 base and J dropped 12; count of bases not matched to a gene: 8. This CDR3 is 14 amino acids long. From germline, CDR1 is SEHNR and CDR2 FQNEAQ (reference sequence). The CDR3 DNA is TGTGCCAGCAGCTTAGGCCACAGGGGGTTCGGGCAGTTCTTC. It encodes CASSLGHRGFGQFF. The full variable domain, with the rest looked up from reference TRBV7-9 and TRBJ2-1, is DTGVSQNPRHKITKRGQNVTFRCDPISEHNRLYWYRQTLGQGPEFLTYFQNEAQLEKSRLLSDRFSAERPKGSFSTLEIQRTEQGDSAMYLCASSLGHRGFGQFFGPGTRLTVL.

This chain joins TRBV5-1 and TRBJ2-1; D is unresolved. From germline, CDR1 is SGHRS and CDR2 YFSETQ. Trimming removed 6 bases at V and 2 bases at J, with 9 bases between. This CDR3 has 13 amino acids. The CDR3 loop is CASTDTPYNEQFF. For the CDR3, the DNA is TGCGCCAGCACCGACACACCCTACAATGAGCAGTTCTTC.

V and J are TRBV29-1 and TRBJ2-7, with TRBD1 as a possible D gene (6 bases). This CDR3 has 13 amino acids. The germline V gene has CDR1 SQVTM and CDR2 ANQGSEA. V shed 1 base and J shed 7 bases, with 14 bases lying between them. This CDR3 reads CSVEGTALKEQYF. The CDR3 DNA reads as TGCAGCGTTGAAGGGACAGCTCTAAAAGAGCAGTACTTC.

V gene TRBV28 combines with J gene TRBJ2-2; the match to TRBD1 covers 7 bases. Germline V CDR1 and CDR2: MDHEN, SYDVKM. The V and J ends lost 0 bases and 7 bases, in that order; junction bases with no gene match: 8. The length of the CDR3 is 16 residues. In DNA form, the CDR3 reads TGTGCCAGCAGTTTATGGCGAGGGGGCGCGGACGGGGAGCTGTTTTTT. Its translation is CASSLWRGGADGELFF.

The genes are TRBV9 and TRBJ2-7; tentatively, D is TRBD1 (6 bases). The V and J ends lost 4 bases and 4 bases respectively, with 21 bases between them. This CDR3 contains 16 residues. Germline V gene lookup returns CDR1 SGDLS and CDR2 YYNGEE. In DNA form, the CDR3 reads TGTGCCAGCAGCCCGTACTCAGGGGCCGGTCTTTACGAGCAGTACTTC. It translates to CASSPYSGAGLYEQYF.

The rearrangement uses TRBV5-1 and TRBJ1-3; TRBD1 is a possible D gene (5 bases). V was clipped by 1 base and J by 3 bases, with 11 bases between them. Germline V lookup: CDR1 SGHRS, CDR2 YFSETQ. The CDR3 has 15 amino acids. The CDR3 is CASSLSGGVGNTIYF. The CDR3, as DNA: TGCGCCAGCAGCTTGTCCGGGGGTGTTGGAAACACCATATATTTT.

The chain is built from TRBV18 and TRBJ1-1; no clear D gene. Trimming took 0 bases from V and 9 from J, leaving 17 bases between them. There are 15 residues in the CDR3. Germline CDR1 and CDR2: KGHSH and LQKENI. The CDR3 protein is CASSPPTGLPSKAFF. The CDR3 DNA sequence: TGTGCCAGCTCACCACCGACCGGACTGCCCTCCAAAGCTTTCTTT.

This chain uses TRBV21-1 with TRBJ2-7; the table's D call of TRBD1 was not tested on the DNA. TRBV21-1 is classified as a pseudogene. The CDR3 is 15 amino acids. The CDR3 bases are TGTGCCAGCAGCAAAGACCAGACAGGGCCCTACGAGCAGTACTTC. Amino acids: CASSKDQTGPYEQYF.

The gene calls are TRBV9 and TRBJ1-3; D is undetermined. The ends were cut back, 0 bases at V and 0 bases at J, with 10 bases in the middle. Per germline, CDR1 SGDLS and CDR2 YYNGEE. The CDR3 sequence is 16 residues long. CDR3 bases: TGTGCCAGCAGCGTAGAGCCGGTTAGCTCTGGAAACACCATATATTTT. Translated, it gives CASSVEPVSSGNTIYF.

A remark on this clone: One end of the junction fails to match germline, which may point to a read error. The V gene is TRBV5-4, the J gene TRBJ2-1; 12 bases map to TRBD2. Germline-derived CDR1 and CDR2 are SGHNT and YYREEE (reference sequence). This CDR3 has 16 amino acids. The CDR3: CASSLARLAGVNERFF. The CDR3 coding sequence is TGTGCCAGCAGCTTGGCGCGACTAGCGGGGGTAAATGAGCGGTTCTTC.